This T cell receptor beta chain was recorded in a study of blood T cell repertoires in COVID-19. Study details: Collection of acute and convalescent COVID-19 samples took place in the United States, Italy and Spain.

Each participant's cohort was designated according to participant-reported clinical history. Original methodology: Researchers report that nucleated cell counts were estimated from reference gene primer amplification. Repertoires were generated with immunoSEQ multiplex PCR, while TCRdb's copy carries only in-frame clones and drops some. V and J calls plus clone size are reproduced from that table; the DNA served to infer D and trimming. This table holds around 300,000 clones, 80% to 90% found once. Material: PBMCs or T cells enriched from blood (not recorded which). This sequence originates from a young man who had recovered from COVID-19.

The CDR3 protein is CASSLNLNSNQPQHF. The CDR3 DNA reads as TGTGCCAGCAGCTTAAATCTAAATAGCAATCAGCCCCAGCATTTT. V gene TRBV6-5 combines with J gene TRBJ1-5; D uncertain. Germline values: CDR1 MNHEY, CDR2 SVGAGI. Trimming removed 6 bases at V and 0 bases at J, with 12 bases between. The CDR3 spans 15 residues.